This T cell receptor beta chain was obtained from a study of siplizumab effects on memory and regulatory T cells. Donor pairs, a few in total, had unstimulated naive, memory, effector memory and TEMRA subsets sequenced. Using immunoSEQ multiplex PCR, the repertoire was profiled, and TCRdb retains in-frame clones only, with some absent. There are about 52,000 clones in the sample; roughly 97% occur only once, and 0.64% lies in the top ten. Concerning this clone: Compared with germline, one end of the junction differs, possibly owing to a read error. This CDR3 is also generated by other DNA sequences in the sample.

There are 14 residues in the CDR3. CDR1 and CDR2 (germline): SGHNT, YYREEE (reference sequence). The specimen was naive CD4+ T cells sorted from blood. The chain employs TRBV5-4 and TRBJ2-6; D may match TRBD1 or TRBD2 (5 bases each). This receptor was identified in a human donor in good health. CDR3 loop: CASSLSGGANVLTF. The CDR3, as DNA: TGTGCCAGCAGCTTGAGCGGTGGGGCCAACGTCCTGACCTTC.